This TCR beta chain derives from a study of blood T cells in healthy people across ages. General study points: Relative to aged donors, long-lived donors carried more naive CD4+ cells and displayed higher diversity. The unsorted PBMCs prevented any conclusive comparison of naive versus antigen-experienced cells.

The germline V and J ends were trimmed by 1 base and 6 bases, with 10 bases remaining between them. CDR1 is SGHRS, CDR2 YFSETQ, per germline. This CDR3 contains 13 residues. On this clonotype itself: What it binds is not known.

A J-beta primer mix and a sample-barcoded 5' primer were used in a second PCR of about 7 to 12 cycles. TCRdb ran MiXCR on the 5' RACE reads and lists one entry per CDR3 protein. Of approximately 850,000 distinct CDR3 sequences in the sample, roughly 64% were seen once. The rearrangement joins TRBV5-1 to TRBJ1-2; D unresolved. Specimen: blood. The origin of this receptor is a man younger than 40 in good health. CDR3 DNA sequence: TGCGCCAGCAGCTTGTCGTGGGGAAATGGCTACACCTTC. Protein: CASSLSWGNGYTF.